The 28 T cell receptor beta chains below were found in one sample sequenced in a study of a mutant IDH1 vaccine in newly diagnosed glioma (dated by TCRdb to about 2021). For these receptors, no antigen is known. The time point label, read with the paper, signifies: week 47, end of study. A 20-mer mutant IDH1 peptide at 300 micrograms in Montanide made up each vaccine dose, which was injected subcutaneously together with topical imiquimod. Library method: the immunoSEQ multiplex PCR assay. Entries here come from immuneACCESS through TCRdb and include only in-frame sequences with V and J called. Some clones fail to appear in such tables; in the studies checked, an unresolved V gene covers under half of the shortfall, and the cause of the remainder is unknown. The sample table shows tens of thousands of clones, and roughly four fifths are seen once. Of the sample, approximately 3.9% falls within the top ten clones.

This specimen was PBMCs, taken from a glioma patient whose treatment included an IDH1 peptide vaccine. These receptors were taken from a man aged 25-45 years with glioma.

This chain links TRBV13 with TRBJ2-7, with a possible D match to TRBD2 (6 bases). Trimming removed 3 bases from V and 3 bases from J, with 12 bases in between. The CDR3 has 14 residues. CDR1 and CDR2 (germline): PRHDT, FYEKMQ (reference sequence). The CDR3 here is CASSFGGRGYEQYF. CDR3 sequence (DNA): TGTGCCAGCAGCTTCGGGGGAAGAGGCTACGAGCAGTACTTC.

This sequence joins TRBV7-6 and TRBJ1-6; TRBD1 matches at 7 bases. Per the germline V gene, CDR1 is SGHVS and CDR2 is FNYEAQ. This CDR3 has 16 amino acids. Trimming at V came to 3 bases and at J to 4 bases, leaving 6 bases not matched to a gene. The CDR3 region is CASSFTSGQYNSPLHF. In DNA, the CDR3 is TGTGCCAGCAGCTTCACCTCGGGACAGTATAATTCACCCCTCCACTTT.

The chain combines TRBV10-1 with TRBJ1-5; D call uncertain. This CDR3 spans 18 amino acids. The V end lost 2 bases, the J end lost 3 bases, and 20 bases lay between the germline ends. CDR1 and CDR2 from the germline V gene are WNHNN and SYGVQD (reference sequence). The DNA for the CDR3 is TGCGCCAGCAGTGAGCCGGGCAGGTGGTATGAGAACAATCAGCCCCAGCATTTT. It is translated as CASSEPGRWYENNQPQHF.

The CDR3 reads CASSPPWALPNTEAFF. The CDR3 DNA sequence: TGTGCCAGCTCACCACCGTGGGCACTACCTAACACTGAAGCTTTCTTT. The genes are TRBV18 and TRBJ1-1; D is uncertain. This CDR3 is 16 amino acids long. V gave up 0 bases and J gave up 2 bases, with 13 bases separating them. Germline CDR1 KGHSH, CDR2 LQKENI. The full variable domain, rest sourced from reference TRBV18 and TRBJ1-1, is NAGVMQNPRHLVRRRGQEARLRCSPMKGHSHVYWYRQLPEEGLKFMVYLQKENIIDESGMPKERFSAEFPKEGPSILRIQQVVRGDSAAYFCASSPPWALPNTEAFFGQGTRLTVV.

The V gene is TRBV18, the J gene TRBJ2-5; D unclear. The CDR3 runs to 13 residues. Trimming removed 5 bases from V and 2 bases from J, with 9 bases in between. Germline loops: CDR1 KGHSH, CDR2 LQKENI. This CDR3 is CASSTTVQETQYF. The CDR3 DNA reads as TGTGCCAGCTCAACAACAGTACAAGAGACCCAGTACTTC.

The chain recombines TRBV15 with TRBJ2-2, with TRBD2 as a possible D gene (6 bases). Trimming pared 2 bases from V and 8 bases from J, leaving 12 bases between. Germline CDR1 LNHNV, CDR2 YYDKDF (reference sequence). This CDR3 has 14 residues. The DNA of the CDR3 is TGTGCCACCAGCAGAACCGCCCGGGGGGGGGAGCTGTTTTTT. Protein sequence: CATSRTARGGELFF.

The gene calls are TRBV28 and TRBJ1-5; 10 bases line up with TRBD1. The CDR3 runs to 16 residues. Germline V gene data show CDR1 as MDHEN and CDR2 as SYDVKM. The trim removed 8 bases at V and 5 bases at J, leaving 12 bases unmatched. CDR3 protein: CASRPYGQGVHQPQHF. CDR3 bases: TGTGCCAGCCGACCCTACGGACAGGGGGTTCATCAGCCCCAGCATTTT.

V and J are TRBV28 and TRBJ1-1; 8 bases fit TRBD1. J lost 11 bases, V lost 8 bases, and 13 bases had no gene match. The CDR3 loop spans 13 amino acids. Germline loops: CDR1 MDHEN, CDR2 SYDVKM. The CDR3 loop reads CASLDRERRGAFF. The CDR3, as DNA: TGTGCCAGCTTGGACAGGGAAAGGCGAGGGGCTTTCTTT.

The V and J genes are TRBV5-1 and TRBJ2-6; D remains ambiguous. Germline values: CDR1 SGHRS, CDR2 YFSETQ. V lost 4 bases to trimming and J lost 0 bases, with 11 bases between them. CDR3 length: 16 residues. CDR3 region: CASSPTQISGANVLTF. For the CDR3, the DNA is TGCGCCAGCAGCCCCACTCAGATCTCTGGGGCCAACGTCCTGACTTTC.

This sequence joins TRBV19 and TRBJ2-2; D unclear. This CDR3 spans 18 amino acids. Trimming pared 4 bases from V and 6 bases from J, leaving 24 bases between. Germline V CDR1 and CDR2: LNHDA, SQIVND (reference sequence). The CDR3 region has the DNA TGTGCCAGTAGTAGACTTTTTTGGTCTGGCAATCGAGCCGGGGAGCTGTTTTTT. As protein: CASSRLFWSGNRAGELFF.

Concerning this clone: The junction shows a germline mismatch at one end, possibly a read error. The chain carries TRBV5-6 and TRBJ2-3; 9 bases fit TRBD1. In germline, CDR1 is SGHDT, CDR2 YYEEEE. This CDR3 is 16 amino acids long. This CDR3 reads CASSPAGTGNTHTQYF. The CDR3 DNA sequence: TGTGCCAGCAGCCCCGCGGGGACAGGGAACACACATACGCAGTATTTT.

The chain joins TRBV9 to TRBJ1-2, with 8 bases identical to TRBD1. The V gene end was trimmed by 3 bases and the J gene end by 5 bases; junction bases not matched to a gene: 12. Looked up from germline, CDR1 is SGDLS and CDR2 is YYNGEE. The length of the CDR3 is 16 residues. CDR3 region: CASSAAGQGLGYGYTF. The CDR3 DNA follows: TGTGCCAGCAGCGCCGCTGGACAGGGACTGGGGTATGGCTACACCTTC. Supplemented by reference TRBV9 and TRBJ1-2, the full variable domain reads DSGVTQTPKHLITATGQRVTLRCSPRSGDLSVYWYQQSLDQGLQFLIQYYNGEERAKGNILERFSAQQFPDLHSELNLSSLELGDSALYFCASSAAGQGLGYGYTFGSGTRLTVV.

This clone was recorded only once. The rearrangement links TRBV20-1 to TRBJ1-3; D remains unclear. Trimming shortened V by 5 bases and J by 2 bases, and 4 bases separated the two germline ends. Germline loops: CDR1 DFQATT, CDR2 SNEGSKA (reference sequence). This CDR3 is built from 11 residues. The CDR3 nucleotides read TGCAGTGCTCAAGCTGGAAACACCATATATTTT. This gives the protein CSAQAGNTIYF.

CDR3 sequence reads: CASSSSVSDTINYGYTF. For the CDR3, the DNA is TGTGCCAGCAGTTCGTCTGTTTCGGACACCATAAACTATGGCTACACCTTC. V is TRBV28 and J is TRBJ1-2; a possible D gene is TRBD1 (5 bases). The V end lost 4 bases, the J end lost 2 bases, and 20 bases lay between the germline ends. CDR3 length equals 17 residues. Per germline, CDR1 MDHEN and CDR2 SYDVKM.

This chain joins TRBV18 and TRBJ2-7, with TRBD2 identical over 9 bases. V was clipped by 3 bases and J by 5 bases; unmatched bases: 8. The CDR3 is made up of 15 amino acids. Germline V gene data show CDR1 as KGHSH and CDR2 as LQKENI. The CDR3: CASSPGLAGRNEQYF. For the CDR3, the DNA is TGTGCCAGCTCACCCGGGCTAGCGGGGAGAAACGAGCAGTACTTC. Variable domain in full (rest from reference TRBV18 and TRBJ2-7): NAGVMQNPRHLVRRRGQEARLRCSPMKGHSHVYWYRQLPEEGLKFMVYLQKENIIDESGMPKERFSAEFPKEGPSILRIQQVVRGDSAAYFCASSPGLAGRNEQYFGPGTRLTVT.

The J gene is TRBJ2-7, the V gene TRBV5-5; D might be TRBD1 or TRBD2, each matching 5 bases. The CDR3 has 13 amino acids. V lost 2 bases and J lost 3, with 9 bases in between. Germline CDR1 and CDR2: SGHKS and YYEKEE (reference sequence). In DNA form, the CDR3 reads TGTGCCAGCAGCTTCCGGGACGGCTACGAGCAGTACTTC. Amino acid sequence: CASSFRDGYEQYF. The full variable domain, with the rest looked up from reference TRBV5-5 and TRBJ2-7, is DAGVTQSPTHLIKTRGQQVTLRCSPISGHKSVSWYQQVLGQGPQFIFQYYEKEERGRGNFPDRFSARQFPNYSSELNVNALLLGDSALYLCASSFRDGYEQYFGPGTRLTVT.

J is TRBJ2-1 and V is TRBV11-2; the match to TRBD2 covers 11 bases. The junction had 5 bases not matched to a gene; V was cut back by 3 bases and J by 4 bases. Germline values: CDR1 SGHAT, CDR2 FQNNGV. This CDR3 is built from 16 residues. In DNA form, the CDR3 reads TGTGCCAGCAGCTTGAGACTAGCGGGGAAGTACAATGAGCAGTTCTTC. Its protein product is CASSLRLAGKYNEQFF.

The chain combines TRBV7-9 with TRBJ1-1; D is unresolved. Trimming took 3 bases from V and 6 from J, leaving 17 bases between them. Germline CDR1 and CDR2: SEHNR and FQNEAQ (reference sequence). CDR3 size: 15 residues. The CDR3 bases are TGTGCCAGCAGCTTGACGGATGGCGGGCTCGCTGAAGCTTTCTTT. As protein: CASSLTDGGLAEAFF.

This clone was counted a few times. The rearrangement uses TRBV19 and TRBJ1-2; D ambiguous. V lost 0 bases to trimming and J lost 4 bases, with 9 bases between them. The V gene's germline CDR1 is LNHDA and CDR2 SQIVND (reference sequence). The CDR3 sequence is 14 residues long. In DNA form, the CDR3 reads TGTGCCAGTAGTATAGATTTCCAGCTCTATGGCTACACCTTC. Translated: CASSIDFQLYGYTF.

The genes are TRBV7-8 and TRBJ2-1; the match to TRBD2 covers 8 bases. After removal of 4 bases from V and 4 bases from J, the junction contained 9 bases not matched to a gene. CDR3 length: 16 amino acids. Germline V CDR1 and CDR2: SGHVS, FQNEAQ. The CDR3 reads CASSSTPGLEYNEQFF. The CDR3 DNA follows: TGTGCCAGCAGCTCCACCCCGGGACTAGAATACAATGAGCAGTTCTTC.

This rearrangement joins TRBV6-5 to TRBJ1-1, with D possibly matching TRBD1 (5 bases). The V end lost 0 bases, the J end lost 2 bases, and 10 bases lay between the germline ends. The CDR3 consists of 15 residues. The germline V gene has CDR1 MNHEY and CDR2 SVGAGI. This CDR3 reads CASSYSGTINTEAFF. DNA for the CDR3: TGTGCCAGCAGTTACTCAGGGACTATCAACACTGAAGCTTTCTTT.

CDR3 sequence (DNA): TGCGCCAGCAGCCAAGAGGACTTACCTGGGTACGAGCAGTACTTC. Its protein product is CASSQEDLPGYEQYF. The chain recombines TRBV4-1 with TRBJ2-7; tentative D call: TRBD2 (5 bases). This CDR3 is built from 15 residues. V lost 0 bases and J 4 bases, leaving 13 bases between the germline ends. Germline-derived CDR1 and CDR2 are MGHRA and YSYEKL.

CDR3 sequence: CAISEGAGGSYNEQFF. The DNA of the CDR3 is TGTGCCATCAGTGAGGGAGCGGGGGGCTCCTACAATGAGCAGTTCTTC. The chain has TRBV10-3 and TRBJ2-1; TRBD2 aligns across 9 bases. The CDR3 loop spans 16 amino acids. Germline CDR1 is ENHRY and CDR2 is SYGVKD. With 2 bases clipped from V and 0 bases from J, the junction kept 2 bases outside the gene matches.

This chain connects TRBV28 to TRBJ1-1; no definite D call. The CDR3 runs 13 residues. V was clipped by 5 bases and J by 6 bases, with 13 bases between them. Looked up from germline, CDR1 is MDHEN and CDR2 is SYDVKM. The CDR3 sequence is CASSLSGLAEAFF. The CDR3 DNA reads TGTGCCAGCAGTCTATCCGGGCTGGCTGAAGCTTTCTTT. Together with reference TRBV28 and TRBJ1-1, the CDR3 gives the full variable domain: DVKVTQSSRYLVKRTGEKVFLECVQDMDHENMFWYRQDPGLGLRLIYFSYDVKMKEKGDIPEGYSVSREKKERFSLILESASTNQTSMYLCASSLSGLAEAFFGQGTRLTVV.

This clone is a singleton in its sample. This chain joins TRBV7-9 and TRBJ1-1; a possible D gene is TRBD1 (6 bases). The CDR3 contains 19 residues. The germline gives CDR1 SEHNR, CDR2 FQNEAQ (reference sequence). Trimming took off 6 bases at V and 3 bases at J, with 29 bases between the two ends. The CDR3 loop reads CASRGGLRDNKRRDTEAFF. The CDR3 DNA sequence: TGTGCCAGCAGAGGGGGGCTAAGGGACAACAAGAGGAGGGACACTGAAGCTTTCTTT.

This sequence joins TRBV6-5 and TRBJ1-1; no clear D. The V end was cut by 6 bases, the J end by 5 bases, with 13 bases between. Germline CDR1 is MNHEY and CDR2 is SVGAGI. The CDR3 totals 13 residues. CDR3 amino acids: CASSENLGTEAFF. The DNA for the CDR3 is TGTGCCAGCAGCGAAAATTTGGGGACTGAAGCTTTCTTT.

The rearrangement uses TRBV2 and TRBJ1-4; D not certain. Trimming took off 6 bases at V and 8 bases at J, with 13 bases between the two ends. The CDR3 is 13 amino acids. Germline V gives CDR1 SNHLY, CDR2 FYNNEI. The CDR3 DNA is TGTGCCAGCAGCCGTGGCCAGAAGGAAAAACTGTTTTTT. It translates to CASSRGQKEKLFF.

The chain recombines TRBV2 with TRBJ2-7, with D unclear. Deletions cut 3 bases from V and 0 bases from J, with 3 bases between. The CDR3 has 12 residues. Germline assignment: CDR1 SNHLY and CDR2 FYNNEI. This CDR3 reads CASSDYSYEQYF. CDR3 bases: TGTGCCAGCAGTGATTACTCCTACGAGCAGTACTTC. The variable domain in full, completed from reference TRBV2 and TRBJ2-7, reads EPEVTQTPSHQVTQMGQEVILRCVPISNHLYFYWYRQILGQKVEFLVSFYNNEISEKSEIFDDQFSVERPDGSNFTLKIRSTKLEDSAMYFCASSDYSYEQYFGPGTRLTVT.